This entry lists 9 T cell receptor beta chains sequenced from one sample in a study of cytomegalovirus exposure and HLA in healthy donors. The PCR was carried out with 60 Vbeta primers and 13 Jbeta primers. The protocol was immunoSEQ multiplex PCR, while the TCRdb copy is restricted to in-frame clones and leaves out a portion. Reported are approximately 150,000 clones; the ten largest clones contain under 2%. Sequencing input: PBMCs. The origin of the receptors is a woman in her thirties or forties in good health and CMV-seronegative.

V is TRBV6-5 and J is TRBJ1-1; no clear D. In germline, CDR1 is MNHEY, CDR2 SVGAGI. The CDR3 has 11 residues. V was clipped by 8 bases and J by 9 bases, with 13 bases between them. CDR3 DNA sequence: TGTGCCAGCGGGCACAAGTACCAAGCTTTCTTT. This encodes CASGHKYQAFF.

This CDR3 reads CASSQEPGANYGYTF. CDR3 bases: TGCGCCAGCAGCCAAGAGCCAGGGGCTAACTATGGCTACACCTTC. V usage is TRBV4-3 and J usage is TRBJ1-2, with D possibly matching TRBD1 (6 bases). The germline gives CDR1 LGHNA, CDR2 YSLEER. Trimming shortened V by 0 bases and J by 0 bases, and 8 bases separated the two germline ends. The CDR3 contains 15 residues.

The rearrangement uses TRBV19 and TRBJ1-2; TRBD1 matches at 9 bases. J was trimmed by 8 bases and V by 3 bases; bases with no gene match: 10. The CDR3 spans 15 residues. Looked up from germline, CDR1 is LNHDA and CDR2 is SQIVND (reference sequence). Written as DNA, the CDR3 is TGTGCCAGTAGTATCCCGCCGGGACAGGGTGAAGGCTACACCTTC. Protein sequence: CASSIPPGQGEGYTF.

By frequency, this clone is medium-sized. The CDR3 coding sequence is TGTGCCAGCAGACTGGACAGGGGACATCGCAATCAGCCCCAGCATTTT. Translating gives CASRLDRGHRNQPQHF. The chain combines TRBV27 with TRBJ1-5, with 9 bases lining up with TRBD1. With 6 bases clipped from V and 2 bases from J, the junction kept 8 bases outside the gene matches. This CDR3 region has 16 residues. In germline, CDR1 is MNHEY, CDR2 SMNVEV (reference sequence).

This sequence joins TRBV5-1 and TRBJ1-2; TRBD1 is a possible D gene (6 bases). The CDR3 has 14 amino acids. CDR1 is SGHRS, CDR2 YFSETQ, per germline. V was clipped by 8 bases and J by 8 bases, with 22 bases between them. The CDR3 nucleotides are TGCGCCAGTTACAAGTATAACAGGGATGAGGGCTACACCTTC. The encoded protein is CASYKYNRDEGYTF.

V and J are TRBV7-9 and TRBJ1-2; the match to TRBD1 covers 8 bases. Germline CDR1 SEHNR, CDR2 FQNEAQ (reference sequence). V lost 5 bases and J lost 0; bases outside the gene matches: 2. The CDR3 sequence is 14 residues long. The CDR3 protein is CASSPRGPNYGYTF. The CDR3 DNA follows: TGTGCCAGCAGCCCCAGGGGGCCTAACTATGGCTACACCTTC.

This chain connects TRBV5-5 to TRBJ1-5; 7 positions match TRBD1. Germline-derived CDR1 and CDR2 are SGHKS and YYEKEE (reference sequence). The CDR3 has 15 amino acids. V lost 2 bases and J lost 3; bases outside the gene matches: 5. The CDR3 DNA reads TGTGCCAGCAGCTTAGAAGGGACAGTCAATCAGCCCCAGCATTTT. Translated, it gives CASSLEGTVNQPQHF.

The chain carries TRBV5-6 and TRBJ2-7; tentative D call: TRBD1 (5 bases). The CDR3 sequence is 15 residues long. The germline gives CDR1 SGHDT, CDR2 YYEEEE. The germline V and J ends were trimmed by 1 base and 0 bases, with 11 bases remaining between them. In DNA, the CDR3 is TGTGCCAGCAGCTTGTTACAGGTCTACTCCTACGAGCAGTACGTC. Encoded protein: CASSLLQVYSYEQYV.

The J gene is TRBJ1-2, the V gene TRBV11-2; 12 bases agree with TRBD1. Losses at the gene ends were 4 bases for V and 4 bases for J; bases not matched to a gene: 7. Germline lookup yields CDR1 SGHAT and CDR2 FQNNGV. This CDR3 has 16 amino acids. CDR3: CASSSPGTGGSYGYTF. The CDR3 nucleotides read TGTGCCAGCAGCTCTCCCGGGACAGGGGGCTCCTATGGCTACACCTTC.